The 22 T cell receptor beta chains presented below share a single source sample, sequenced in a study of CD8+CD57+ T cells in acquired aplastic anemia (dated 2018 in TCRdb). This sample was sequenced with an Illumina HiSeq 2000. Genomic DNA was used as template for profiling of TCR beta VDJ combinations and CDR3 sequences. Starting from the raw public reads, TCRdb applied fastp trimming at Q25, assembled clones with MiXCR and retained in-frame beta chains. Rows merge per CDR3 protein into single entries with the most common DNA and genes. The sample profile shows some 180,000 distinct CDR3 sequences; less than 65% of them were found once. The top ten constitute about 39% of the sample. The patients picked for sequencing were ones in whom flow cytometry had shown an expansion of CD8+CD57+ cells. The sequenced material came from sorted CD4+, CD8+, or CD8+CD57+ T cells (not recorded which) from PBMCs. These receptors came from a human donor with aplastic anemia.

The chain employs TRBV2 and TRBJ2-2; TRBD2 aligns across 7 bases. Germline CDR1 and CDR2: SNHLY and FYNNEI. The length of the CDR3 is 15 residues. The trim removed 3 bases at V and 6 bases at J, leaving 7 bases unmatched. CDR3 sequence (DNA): TGTGCCAGCAGTGAGTTTGCGGGAGTCCCCGGGGAGCTGTTTTTT. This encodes CASSEFAGVPGELFF.

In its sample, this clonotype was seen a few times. The CDR3 here is CAWSPYLNTEAFF. For the CDR3, the DNA is TGTGCCTGGAGTCCTTACTTGAACACTGAAGCTTTCTTT. This chain uses TRBV30 with TRBJ1-1; D call uncertain. Germline V lookup: CDR1 GTSNPN, CDR2 SVGIG (reference sequence). V lost 2 bases, J lost 0 bases, and 7 bases lay in between. This CDR3 is built from 13 residues.

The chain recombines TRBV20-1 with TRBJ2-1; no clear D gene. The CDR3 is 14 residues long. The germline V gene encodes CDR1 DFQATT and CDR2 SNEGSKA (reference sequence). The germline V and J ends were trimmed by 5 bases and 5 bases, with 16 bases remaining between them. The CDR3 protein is CSAFPRGRDNEQFF. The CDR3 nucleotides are TGCAGTGCTTTCCCAAGAGGACGCGACAATGAGCAGTTCTTC.

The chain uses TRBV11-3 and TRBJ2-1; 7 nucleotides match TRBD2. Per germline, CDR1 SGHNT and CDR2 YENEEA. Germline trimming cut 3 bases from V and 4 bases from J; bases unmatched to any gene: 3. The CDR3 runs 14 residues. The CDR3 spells CASSFSGDYNEQFF. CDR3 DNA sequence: TGTGCCAGCAGCTTCAGCGGGGATTACAATGAGCAGTTCTTC.

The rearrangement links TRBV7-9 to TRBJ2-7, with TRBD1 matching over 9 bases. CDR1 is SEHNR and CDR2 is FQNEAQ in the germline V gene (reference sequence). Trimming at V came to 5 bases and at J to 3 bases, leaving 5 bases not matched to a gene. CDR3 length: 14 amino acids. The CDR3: CASSNRGQGYEQYF. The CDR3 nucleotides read TGTGCCAGCAGCAACCGGGGACAGGGCTACGAGCAGTACTTC. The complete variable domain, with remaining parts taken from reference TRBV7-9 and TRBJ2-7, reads DTGVSQNPRHKITKRGQNVTFRCDPISEHNRLYWYRQTLGQGPEFLTYFQNEAQLEKSRLLSDRFSAERPKGSFSTLEIQRTEQGDSAMYLCASSNRGQGYEQYFGPGTRLTVT.

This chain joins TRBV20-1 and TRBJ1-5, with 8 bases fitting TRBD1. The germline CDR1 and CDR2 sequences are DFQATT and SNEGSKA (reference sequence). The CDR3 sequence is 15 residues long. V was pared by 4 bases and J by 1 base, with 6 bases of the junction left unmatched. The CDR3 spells CSAIWQGASNQPQHF. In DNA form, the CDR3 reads TGCAGTGCTATTTGGCAGGGGGCCAGCAATCAGCCCCAGCATTTT.

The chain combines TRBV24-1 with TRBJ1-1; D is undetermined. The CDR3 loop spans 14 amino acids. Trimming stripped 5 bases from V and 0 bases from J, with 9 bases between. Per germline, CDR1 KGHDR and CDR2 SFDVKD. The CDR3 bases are TGTGCCACCAGTGGTATTCAAGTGAACACTGAAGCTTTCTTT. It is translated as CATSGIQVNTEAFF.

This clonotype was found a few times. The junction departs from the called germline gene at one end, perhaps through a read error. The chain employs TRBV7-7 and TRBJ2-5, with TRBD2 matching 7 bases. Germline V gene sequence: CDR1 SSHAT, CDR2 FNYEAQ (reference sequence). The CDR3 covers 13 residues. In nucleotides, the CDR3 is TGTGCTAGCAGAAGCGGGATGGGAGAGACCCAGTACTTC. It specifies CASRSGMGETQYF. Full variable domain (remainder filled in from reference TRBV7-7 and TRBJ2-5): GAGVSQSPRYKVTKRGQDVTLRCDPISSHATLYWYQQALGQGPEFLTYFNYEAQPDKSGLPSDRFSAERPEGSISTLTIQRTEQRDSAMYRCASRSGMGETQYFGPGTRLLVL.

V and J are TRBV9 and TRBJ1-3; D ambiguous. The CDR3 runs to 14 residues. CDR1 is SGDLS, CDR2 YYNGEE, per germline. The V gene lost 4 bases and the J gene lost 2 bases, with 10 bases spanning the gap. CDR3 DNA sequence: TGTGCCAGCAGCTTAAGCGGGGCTGGAAACACCATATATTTT. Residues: CASSLSGAGNTIYF.

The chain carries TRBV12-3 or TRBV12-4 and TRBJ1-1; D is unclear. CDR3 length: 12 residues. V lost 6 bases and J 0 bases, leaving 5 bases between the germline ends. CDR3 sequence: CASSNLNTEAFF. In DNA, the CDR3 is TGTGCCAGCAGCAATCTGAACACTGAAGCTTTCTTT.

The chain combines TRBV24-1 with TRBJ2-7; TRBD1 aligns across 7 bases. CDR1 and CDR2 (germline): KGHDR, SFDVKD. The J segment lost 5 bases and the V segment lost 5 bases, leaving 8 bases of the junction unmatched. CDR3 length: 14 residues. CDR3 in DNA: TGTGCCACCAGTGGCACAGGGGACCCGGACGAGCAGTACTTC. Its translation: CATSGTGDPDEQYF.

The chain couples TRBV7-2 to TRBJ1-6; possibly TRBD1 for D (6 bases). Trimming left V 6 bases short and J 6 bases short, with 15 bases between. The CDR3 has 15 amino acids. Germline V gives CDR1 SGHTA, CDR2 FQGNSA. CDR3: CASSYSGHPNSPLHF. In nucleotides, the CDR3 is TGTGCCAGCAGTTACTCGGGACACCCTAATTCACCCCTCCACTTT.

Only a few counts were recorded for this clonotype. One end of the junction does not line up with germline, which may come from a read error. DNA for the CDR3: TGCGCCAGCAGCCAACAGCGGGGCACTGAAGCTCTCTTT. This sequence encodes CASSQQRGTEALF. The chain carries TRBV4-1 and TRBJ1-1; D may be TRBD1 (5 bases). Germline V gives CDR1 MGHRA, CDR2 YSYEKL. The CDR3 runs 13 residues.

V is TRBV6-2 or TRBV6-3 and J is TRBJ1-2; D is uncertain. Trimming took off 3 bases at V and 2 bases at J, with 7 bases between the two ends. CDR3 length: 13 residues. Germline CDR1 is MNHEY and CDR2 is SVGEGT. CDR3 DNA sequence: TGTGCCAGCAGTTATGAGGAGAACTATGGCTACACCTTC. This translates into CASSYEENYGYTF.

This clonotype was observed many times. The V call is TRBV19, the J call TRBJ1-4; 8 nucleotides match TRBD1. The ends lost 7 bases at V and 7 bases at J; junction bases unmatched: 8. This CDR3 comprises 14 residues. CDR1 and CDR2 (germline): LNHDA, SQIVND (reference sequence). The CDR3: CASKRTGMSEKLFF. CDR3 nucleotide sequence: TGTGCCAGTAAAAGGACAGGGATGAGTGAAAAACTGTTTTTT.

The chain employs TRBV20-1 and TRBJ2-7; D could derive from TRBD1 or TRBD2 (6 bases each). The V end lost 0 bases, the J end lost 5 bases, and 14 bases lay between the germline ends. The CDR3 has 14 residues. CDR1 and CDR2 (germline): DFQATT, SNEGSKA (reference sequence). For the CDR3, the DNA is TGCAGTGCTAGAGATCCCCACAGGGAGGACGAGCAGTACTTC. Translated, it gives CSARDPHREDEQYF.

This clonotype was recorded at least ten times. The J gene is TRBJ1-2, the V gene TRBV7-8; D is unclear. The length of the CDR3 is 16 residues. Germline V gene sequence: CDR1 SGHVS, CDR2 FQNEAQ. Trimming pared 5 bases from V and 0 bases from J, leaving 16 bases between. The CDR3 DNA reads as TGTGCCAGCAGCCCCCTCCCGGCAAATTCTAACTATGGCTACACCTTC. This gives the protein CASSPLPANSNYGYTF. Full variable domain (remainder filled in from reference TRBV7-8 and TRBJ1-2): GAGVSQSPRYKVAKRGQDVALRCDPISGHVSLFWYQQALGQGPEFLTYFQNEAQLDKSGLPSDRFFAERPEGSVSTLKIQRTQQEDSAVYLCASSPLPANSNYGYTFGSGTRLTVV.

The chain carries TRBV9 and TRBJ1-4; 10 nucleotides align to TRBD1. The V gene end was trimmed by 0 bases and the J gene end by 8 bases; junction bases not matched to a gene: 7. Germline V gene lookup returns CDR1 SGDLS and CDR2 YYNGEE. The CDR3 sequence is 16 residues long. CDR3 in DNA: TGTGCCAGCAGCGTAGTGACAGGGGGCTTCAGGGAAAAACTGTTTTTT. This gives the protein CASSVVTGGFREKLFF.

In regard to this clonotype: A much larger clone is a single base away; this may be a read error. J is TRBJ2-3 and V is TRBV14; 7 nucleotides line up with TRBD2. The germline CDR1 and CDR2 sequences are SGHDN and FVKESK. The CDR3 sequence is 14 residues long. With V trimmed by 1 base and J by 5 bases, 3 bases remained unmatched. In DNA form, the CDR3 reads TGTGCCAGCAGCCAAGGGAGCGGGGTAGATACGCAGTATTTT. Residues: CASSQGSGVDTQYF.

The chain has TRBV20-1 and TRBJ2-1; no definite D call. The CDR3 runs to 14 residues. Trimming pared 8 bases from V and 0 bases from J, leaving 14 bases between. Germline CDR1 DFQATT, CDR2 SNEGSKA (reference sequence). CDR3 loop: CSSIGVSSYNEQFF. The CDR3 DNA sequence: TGCAGTAGTATTGGCGTGAGCTCCTACAATGAGCAGTTCTTC.

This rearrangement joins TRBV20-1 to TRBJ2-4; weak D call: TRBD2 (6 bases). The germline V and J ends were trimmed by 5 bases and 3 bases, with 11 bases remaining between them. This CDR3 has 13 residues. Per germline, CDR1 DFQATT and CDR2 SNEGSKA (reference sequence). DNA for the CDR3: TGCAGTGCTTGGGCCGGGGGCAAAAACATTCAGTACTTC. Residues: CSAWAGGKNIQYF.

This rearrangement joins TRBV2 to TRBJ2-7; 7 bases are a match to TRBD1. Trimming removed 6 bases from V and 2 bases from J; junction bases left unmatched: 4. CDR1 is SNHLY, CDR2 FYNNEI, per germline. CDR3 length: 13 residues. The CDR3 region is CASRPTGPYEQYF. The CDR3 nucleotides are TGTGCCAGCAGGCCGACAGGGCCCTACGAGCAGTACTTC.